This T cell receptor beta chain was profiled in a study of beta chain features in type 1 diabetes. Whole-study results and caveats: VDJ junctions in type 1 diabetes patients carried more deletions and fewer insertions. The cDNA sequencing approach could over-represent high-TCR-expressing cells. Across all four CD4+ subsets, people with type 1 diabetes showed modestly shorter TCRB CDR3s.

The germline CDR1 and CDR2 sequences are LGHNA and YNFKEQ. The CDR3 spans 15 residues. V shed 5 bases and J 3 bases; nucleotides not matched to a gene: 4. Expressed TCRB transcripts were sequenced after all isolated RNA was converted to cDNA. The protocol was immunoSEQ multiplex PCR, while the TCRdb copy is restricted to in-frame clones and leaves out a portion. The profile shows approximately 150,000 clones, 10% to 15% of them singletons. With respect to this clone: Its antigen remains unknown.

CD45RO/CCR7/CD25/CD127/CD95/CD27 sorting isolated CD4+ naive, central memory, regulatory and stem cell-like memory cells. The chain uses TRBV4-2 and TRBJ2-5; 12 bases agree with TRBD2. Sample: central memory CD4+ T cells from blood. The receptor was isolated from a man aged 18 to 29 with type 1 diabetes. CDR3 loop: CASSFRLAGEETQYF. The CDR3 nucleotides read TGTGCCAGCAGCTTTAGACTAGCGGGGGAAGAGACCCAGTACTTC.